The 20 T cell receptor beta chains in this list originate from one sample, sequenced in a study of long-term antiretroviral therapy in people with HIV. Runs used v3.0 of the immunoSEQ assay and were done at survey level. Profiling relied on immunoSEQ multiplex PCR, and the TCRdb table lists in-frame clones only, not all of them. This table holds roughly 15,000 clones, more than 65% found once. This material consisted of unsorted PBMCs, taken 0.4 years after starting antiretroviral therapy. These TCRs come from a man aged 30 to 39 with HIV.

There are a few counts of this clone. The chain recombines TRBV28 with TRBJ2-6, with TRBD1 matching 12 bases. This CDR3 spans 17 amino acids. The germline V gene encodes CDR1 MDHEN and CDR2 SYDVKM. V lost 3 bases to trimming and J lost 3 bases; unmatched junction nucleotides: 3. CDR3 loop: CASSLRDRGRGANVLTF. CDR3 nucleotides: TGTGCCAGCAGTTTGAGGGACAGGGGGCGTGGGGCCAACGTCCTGACTTTC. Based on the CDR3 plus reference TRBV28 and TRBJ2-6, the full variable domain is DVKVTQSSRYLVKRTGEKVFLECVQDMDHENMFWYRQDPGLGLRLIYFSYDVKMKEKGDIPEGYSVSREKKERFSLILESASTNQTSMYLCASSLRDRGRGANVLTFGAGSRLTVL.

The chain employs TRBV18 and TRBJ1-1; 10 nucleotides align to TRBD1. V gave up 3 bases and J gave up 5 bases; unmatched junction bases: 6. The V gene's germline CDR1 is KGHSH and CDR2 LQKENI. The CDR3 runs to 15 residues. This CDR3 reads CASSPGADRGTEAFF. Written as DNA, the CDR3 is TGTGCCAGCTCACCCGGGGCGGACAGGGGGACTGAAGCTTTCTTT. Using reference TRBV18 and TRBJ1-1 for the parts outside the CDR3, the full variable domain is NAGVMQNPRHLVRRRGQEARLRCSPMKGHSHVYWYRQLPEEGLKFMVYLQKENIIDESGMPKERFSAEFPKEGPSILRIQQVVRGDSAAYFCASSPGADRGTEAFFGQGTRLTVV.

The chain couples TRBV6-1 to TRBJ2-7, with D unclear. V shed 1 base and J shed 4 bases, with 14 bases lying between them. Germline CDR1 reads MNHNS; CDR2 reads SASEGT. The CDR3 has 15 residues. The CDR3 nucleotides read TGTGCCAGCAGTGAAGGAGAAATGGGTGCGTACGAGCAGTACTTC. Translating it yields CASSEGEMGAYEQYF.

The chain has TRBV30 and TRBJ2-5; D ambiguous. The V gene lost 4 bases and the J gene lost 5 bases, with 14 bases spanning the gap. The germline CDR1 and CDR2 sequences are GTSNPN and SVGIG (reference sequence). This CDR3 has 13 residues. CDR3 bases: TGTGCCTGGACCGGGCCGTTGGGGGAGACCCAGTACTTC. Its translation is CAWTGPLGETQYF.

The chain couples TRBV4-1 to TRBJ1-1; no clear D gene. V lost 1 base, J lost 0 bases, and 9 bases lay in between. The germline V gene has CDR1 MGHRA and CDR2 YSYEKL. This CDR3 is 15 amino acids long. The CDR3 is CASSQVNSVNTEAFF. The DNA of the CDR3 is TGCGCCAGCAGCCAAGTTAACTCGGTGAACACTGAAGCTTTCTTT.

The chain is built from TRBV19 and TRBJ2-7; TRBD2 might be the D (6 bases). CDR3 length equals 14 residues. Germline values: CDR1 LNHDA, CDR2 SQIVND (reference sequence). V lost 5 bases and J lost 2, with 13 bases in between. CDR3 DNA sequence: TGTGCCAGTAGTCTTAGGACTACTACCTACGAGCAGTACTTC. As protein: CASSLRTTTYEQYF.

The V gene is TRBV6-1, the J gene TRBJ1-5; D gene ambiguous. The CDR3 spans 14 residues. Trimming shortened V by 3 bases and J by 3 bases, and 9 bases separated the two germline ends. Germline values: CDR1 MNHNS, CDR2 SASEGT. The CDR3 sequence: CASSDTSLNQPQHF. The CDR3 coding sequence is TGTGCCAGCAGTGACACTTCCCTCAATCAGCCCCAGCATTTT.

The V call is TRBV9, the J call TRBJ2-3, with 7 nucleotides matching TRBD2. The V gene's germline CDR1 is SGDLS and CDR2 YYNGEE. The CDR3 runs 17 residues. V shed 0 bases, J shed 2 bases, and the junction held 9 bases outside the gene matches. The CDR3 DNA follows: TGTGCCAGCAGCGTAGGAGGCCAGCGGGGCCACACAGATACGCAGTATTTT. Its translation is CASSVGGQRGHTDTQYF.

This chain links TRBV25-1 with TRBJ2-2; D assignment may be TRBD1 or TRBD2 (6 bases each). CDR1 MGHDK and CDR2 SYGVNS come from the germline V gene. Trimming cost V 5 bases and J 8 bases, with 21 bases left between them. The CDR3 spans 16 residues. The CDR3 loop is CASSPGDSVFVGELFF. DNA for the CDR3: TGTGCCAGCAGTCCAGGGGACTCGGTCTTTGTGGGGGAGCTGTTTTTT.

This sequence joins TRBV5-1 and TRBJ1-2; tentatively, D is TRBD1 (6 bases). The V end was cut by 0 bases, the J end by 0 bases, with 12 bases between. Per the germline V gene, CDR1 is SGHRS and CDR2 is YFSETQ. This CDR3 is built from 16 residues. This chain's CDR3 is CASSLAGDISNYGYTF. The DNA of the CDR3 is TGCGCCAGCAGCTTGGCTGGGGACATATCTAACTATGGCTACACCTTC.

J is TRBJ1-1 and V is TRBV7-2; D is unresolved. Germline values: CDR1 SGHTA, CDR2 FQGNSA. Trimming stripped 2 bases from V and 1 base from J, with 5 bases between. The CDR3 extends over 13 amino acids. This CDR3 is CASSLPANTEAFF. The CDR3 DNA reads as TGTGCCAGCAGCTTACCAGCGAACACTGAAGCTTTCTTT.

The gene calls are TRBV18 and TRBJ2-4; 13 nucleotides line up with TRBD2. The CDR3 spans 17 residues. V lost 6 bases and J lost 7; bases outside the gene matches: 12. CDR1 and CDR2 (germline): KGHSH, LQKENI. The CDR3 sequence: CASSRTSGRALMNIQYF. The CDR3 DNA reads TGTGCCAGCTCCCGAACTAGCGGGAGGGCCTTAATGAACATTCAGTACTTC.

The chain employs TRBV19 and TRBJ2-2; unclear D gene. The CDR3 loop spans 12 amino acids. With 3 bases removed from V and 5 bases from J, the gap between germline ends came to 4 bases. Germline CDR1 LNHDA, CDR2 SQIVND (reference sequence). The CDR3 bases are TGTGCCAGTAGTATCTCTACCGGGGAGCTGTTTTTT. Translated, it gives CASSISTGELFF.

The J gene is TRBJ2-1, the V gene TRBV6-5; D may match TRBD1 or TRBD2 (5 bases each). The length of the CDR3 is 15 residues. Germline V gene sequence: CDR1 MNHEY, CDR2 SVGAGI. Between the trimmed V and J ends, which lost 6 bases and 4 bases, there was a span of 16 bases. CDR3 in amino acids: CASSDPGTGYNEQFF. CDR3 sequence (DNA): TGTGCCAGCAGCGACCCAGGGACGGGTTACAATGAGCAGTTCTTC.

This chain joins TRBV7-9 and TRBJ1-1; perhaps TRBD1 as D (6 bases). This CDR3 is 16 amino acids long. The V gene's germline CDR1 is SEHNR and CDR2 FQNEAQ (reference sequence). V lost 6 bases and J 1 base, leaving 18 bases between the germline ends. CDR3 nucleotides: TGTGCCAGCAGTCAGACAGGAAGCTTGGGGAACACTGAAGCTTTCTTT. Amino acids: CASSQTGSLGNTEAFF.

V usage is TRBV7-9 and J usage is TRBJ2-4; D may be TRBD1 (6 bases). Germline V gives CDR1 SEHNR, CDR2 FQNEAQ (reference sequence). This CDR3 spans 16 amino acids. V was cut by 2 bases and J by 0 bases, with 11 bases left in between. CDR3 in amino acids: CASSLIGGVAKNIQYF. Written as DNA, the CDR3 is TGTGCCAGCAGCTTAATAGGGGGAGTAGCCAAAAACATTCAGTACTTC.

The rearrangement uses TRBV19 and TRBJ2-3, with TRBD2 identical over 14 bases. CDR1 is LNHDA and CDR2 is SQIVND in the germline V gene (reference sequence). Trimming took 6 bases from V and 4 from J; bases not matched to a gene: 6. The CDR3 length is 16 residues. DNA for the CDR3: TGTGCCAGTAGCAAGGGACTAGCGGGAGTTCCAGATACGCAGTATTTT. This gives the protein CASSKGLAGVPDTQYF. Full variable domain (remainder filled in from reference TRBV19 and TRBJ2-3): DGGITQSPKYLFRKEGQNVTLSCEQNLNHDAMYWYRQDPGQGLRLIYYSQIVNDFQKGDIAEGYSVSREKKESFPLTVTSAQKNPTAFYLCASSKGLAGVPDTQYFGPGTRLTVL.

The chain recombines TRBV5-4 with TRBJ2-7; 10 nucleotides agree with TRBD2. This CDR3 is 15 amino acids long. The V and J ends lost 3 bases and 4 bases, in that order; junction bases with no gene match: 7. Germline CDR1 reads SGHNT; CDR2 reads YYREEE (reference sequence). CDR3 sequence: CASSYYSGGNYEQYF. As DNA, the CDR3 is TGTGCCAGCAGCTACTATAGCGGGGGGAATTACGAGCAGTACTTC.

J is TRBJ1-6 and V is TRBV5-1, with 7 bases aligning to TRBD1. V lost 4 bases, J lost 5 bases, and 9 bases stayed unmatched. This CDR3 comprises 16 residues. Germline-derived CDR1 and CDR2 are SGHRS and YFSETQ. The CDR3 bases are TGCGCCAGCAGCCCATTACAGGGGCAGAATAATTCACCCCTCCACTTT. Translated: CASSPLQGQNNSPLHF.

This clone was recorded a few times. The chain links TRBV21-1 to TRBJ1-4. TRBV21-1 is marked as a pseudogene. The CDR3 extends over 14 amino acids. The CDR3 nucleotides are TGTGCCAGCAATCCGAATTCAACTAATGAAAAACTGTTTTTT. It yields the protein CASNPNSTNEKLFF.